Listed here are 13 T cell receptor beta chains from one sample, sequenced in a study of cytomegalovirus exposure and HLA in healthy donors. The PCR had 60 Vbeta and 13 Jbeta primers. Assay: immunoSEQ multiplex PCR; the TCRdb copy retains only in-frame clones and omits some. This sample yields 150,000 to 200,000 clones, of which 79% are seen a single time; about 2% belongs to the top ten. The specimen was PBMCs. These receptors were taken from a woman in her forties or fifties in good health and CMV-seronegative.

The chain recombines TRBV6-6 with TRBJ1-2, with D possibly TRBD1 on 5 matching bases. The length of the CDR3 is 15 residues. The germline V gene has CDR1 MNHNY and CDR2 SVGAGI (reference sequence). Trimming removed 2 bases from V and 7 bases from J, with 17 bases in between. The CDR3 here is CASSYDGGRSGGYTF. DNA for the CDR3: TGTGCCAGCAGTTACGACGGGGGGAGGTCGGGTGGCTACACCTTC.

This sequence joins TRBV4-2 and TRBJ1-2; no clear D. CDR1 and CDR2 (germline): LGHNA, YNFKEQ. This CDR3 region has 12 residues. Trimming removed 1 base from V and 6 bases from J, with 6 bases in between. The CDR3 loop reads CASSQGTDGYTF. CDR3 nucleotides: TGTGCCAGCAGCCAAGGTACAGATGGCTACACCTTC.

To note about this clone: The identical CDR3 is also encoded by other nucleotide sequences in the sample. CDR3 loop: CASSSAGTARWYF. CDR3 coding DNA: TGTGCCAGCAGCTCCGCCGGGACTGCTCGCTGGTATTTT. This sequence joins TRBV2 and TRBJ1-3; D perhaps matches TRBD1 (5 bases). Trimming shortened V by 6 bases and J by 16 bases, and 22 bases separated the two germline ends. The germline V gene has CDR1 SNHLY and CDR2 FYNNEI. The CDR3 has 13 residues.

Only a few counts were recorded for this clone. The genes are TRBV5-1 and TRBJ2-7, with 13 bases matching TRBD2. V lost 4 bases and J lost 2; bases outside the gene matches: 3. The CDR3 is 15 residues long. Germline lookup yields CDR1 SGHRS and CDR2 YFSETQ. CDR3 sequence (DNA): TGCGCCAGCAGCCAACTAGCGGGAGGGCCCTACGAGCAGTACTTC. It specifies CASSQLAGGPYEQYF. Combining the CDR3 with reference TRBV5-1 and TRBJ2-7 gives the whole variable domain KAGVTQTPRYLIKTRGQQVTLSCSPISGHRSVSWYQQTPGQGLQFLFEYFSETQRNKGNFPGRFSGRQFSNSRSEMNVSTLELGDSALYLCASSQLAGGPYEQYFGPGTRLTVT.

For the CDR3, the DNA is TGCGCCAGCAGTCCCGGGACAGATAACCAAGAGACCCAGTACTTC. Translating gives CASSPGTDNQETQYF. J is TRBJ2-5 and V is TRBV10-1, with 7 bases matching TRBD1. The CDR3 runs to 15 residues. Trimming cost V 5 bases and J 0 bases; bases outside gene matches: 6. The V gene's germline CDR1 is WNHNN and CDR2 SYGVQD (reference sequence).

The chain carries TRBV5-1 and TRBJ2-5; D call uncertain. The end of the DNA is better explained by TRBJ2-7, so the J call may be wrong. The germline V gene encodes CDR1 SGHRS and CDR2 YFSETQ. The CDR3 is 13 amino acids. The CDR3 DNA reads as TGCGCCAGCAGCTTGGGGAGTGGCTACGAGCAGTACTTC. This sequence encodes CASSLGSGYEQYF.

This clone appeared a single time. The CDR3 DNA follows: TGTGCCAGCAGTCTTCGCGGGTTGGTCAATGAGCAGTTCTTC. Translated: CASSLRGLVNEQFF. The V and J genes are TRBV28 and TRBJ2-1, with a weak D call TRBD2 (5 bases). The CDR3 has 14 residues. The V gene lost 5 bases and the J gene lost 6 bases, with 14 bases spanning the gap. Germline assignment: CDR1 MDHEN and CDR2 SYDVKM.

V gene TRBV5-4 combines with J gene TRBJ1-6; no clear D. V lost 4 bases and J lost 9, with 20 bases in between. Germline V gives CDR1 SGHNT, CDR2 YYREEE (reference sequence). CDR3 length: 16 residues. This CDR3 reads CASSADRGVMGSPLHF. The CDR3 DNA is TGTGCCAGCAGCGCCGATAGAGGAGTCATGGGTTCACCCCTCCACTTT.

V usage is TRBV6-5 and J usage is TRBJ2-7; 7 bases align to TRBD2. The junction had 11 bases not matched to a gene; V was cut back by 5 bases and J by 4 bases. Germline assignment: CDR1 MNHEY and CDR2 SVGAGI. The CDR3 contains 15 residues. The CDR3 loop reads CASSPFGGGSYEQYF. The DNA of the CDR3 is TGTGCCAGCAGTCCATTTGGGGGAGGGAGTTACGAGCAGTACTTC.

This chain joins TRBV18 and TRBJ1-1, with D unresolved. The CDR3 extends over 14 amino acids. V was shortened by 2 bases and J by 0 bases, with 7 bases between the two germline ends. In germline, CDR1 is KGHSH, CDR2 LQKENI. The CDR3, as DNA: TGTGCCAGCTCACCAGGCGGGTTGAACACTGAAGCTTTCTTT. Translation gives CASSPGGLNTEAFF.

This chain joins TRBV2 and TRBJ2-7; 9 bases are shared with TRBD1. This CDR3 spans 15 amino acids. J was trimmed by 7 bases and V by 6 bases; bases with no gene match: 13. CDR1 is SNHLY and CDR2 is FYNNEI in the germline V gene. CDR3 in amino acids: CASRPTGQGTGEQYF. The CDR3 DNA reads TGTGCCAGCAGACCCACGGGACAGGGCACGGGGGAGCAGTACTTC.

This clone was seen just once. Here the CDR3 reads CASSPRGVAGKRTGELFF. The DNA for the CDR3 is TGTGCCAGCAGCCCCCGGGGGGTAGCGGGAAAACGGACCGGGGAGCTGTTTTTT. V and J are TRBV11-1 and TRBJ2-2; TRBD2 agrees at 8 bases. Germline CDR1 SGHAT, CDR2 FQDESV (reference sequence). V lost 5 bases and J lost 5; bases outside the gene matches: 16. The CDR3 has 18 residues.

As DNA, the CDR3 is TGTGCCAGCAGTTTAGCTCTAACCCACGAGCAGTACTTC. Translation: CASSLALTHEQYF. The V gene is TRBV28, the J gene TRBJ2-7; D is undetermined. With 2 bases removed from V and 5 bases from J, the gap between germline ends came to 10 bases. Germline lookup yields CDR1 MDHEN and CDR2 SYDVKM. The CDR3 extends over 13 amino acids.